This TCR beta chain derives from a study of OX40 agonist ivuxolimab in advanced cancers. Overall study context: A partial response was reached by three patients: one with hepatocellular carcinoma and two with cutaneous melanoma.

Concerning this clone: What it recognizes is unknown.

Libraries were prepared by immunoSEQ multiplex PCR; TCRdb keeps only in-frame clonotypes and omits some of them. Here the sample spans around 80,000 clones, more than 85% being singletons. Sampling times: baseline, cycle 4 day 1, cycle 7 day 1. CDR1 and CDR2 from the germline V gene are MNHNS and SASEGT. This CDR3 contains 14 residues. J gave up 0 bases and V 9 bases, and 5 bases lay outside the gene matches. Study results and limitations: Within 6 weeks, CD4+ and CD8+ blood T cells expanded clonally at 0.1 to 3.0 mg/kg.

The specimen was CD4+ or CD8+ T cells sorted from blood, collected in a trial of the OX40 agonist ivuxolimab. The V gene is TRBV6-1, the J gene TRBJ1-5; 7 nucleotides align to TRBD1. This receptor was taken from an adult with an advanced solid tumor such as melanoma, head and neck, liver or kidney cancer. The CDR3 DNA is TGTGCCAGTCAGGGGGACCCTAGCAATCAGCCCCAGCATTTT. Translation gives CASQGDPSNQPQHF.